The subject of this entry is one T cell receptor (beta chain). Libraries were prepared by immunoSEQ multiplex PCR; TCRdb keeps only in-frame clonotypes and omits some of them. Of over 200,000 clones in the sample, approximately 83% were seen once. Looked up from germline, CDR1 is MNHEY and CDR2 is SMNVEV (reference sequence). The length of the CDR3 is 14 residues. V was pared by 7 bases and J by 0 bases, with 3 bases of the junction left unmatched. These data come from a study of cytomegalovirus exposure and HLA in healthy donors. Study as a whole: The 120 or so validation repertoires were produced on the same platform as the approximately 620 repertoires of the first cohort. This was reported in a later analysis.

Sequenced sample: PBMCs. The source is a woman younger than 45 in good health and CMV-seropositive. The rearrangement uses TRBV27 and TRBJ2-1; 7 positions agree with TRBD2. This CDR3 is CASTRTSSYNEQFF. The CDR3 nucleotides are TGTGCCAGCACCCGGACTAGCTCCTACAATGAGCAGTTCTTC.